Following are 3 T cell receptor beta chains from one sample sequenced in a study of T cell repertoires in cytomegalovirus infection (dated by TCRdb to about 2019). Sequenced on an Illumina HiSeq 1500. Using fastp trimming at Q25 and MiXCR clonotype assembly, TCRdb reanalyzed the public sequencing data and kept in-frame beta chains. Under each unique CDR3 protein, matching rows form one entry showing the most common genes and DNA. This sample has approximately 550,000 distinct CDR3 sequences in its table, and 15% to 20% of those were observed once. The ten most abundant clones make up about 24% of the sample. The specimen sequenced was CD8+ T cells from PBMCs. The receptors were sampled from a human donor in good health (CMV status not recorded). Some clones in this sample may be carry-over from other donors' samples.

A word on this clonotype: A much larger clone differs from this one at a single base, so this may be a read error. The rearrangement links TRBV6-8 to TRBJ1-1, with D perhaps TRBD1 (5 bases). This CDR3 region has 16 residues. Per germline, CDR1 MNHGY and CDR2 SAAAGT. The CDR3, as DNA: TGTGCCAGCAGTTACTCGAATCGTCCCCAGGACACTGAAGCTTTATTT. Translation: CASSYSNRPQDTEALF.

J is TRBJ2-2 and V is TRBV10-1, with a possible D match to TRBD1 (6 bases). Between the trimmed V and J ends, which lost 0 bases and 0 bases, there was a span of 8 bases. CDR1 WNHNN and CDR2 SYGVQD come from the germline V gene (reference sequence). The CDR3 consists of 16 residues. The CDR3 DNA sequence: TGCGCCAGCAGTGAGTCGCAGGGGCCGAACACCGGGGAGCTGTTTTTT. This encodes CASSESQGPNTGELFF.

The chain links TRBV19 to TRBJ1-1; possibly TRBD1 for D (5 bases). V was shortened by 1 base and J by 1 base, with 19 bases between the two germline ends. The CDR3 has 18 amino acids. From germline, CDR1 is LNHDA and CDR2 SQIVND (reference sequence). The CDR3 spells CASSIGPDIILENTEAFF. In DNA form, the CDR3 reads TGTGCCAGTAGTATAGGTCCGGACATAATTCTTGAGAACACTGAAGCTTTCTTT.